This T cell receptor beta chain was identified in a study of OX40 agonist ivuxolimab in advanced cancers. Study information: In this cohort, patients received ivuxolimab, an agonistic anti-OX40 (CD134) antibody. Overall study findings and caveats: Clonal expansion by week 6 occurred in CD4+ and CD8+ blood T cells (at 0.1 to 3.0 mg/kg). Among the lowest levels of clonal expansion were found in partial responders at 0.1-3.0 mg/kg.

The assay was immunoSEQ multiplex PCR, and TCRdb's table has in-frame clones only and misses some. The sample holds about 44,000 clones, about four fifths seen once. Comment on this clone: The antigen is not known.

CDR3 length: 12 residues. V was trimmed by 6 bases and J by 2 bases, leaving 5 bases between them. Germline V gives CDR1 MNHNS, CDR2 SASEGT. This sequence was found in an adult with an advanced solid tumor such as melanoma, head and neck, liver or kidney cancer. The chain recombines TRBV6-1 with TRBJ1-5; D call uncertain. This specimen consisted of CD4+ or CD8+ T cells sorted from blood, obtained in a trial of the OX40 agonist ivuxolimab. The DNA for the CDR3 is TGTGCCAGCAGGGGCGGCAATCAGCCCCAGCATTTT. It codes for CASRGGNQPQHF.